This T cell receptor (beta chain) was captured in a study of vaccination effects on CD4 cells after COVID-19 (dated by TCRdb to the early 2020s). About the study as a whole: Two doses of either the BNT162b2 or the mRNA-1273 mRNA SARS-CoV-2 vaccine were administered to participants. Altogether, some 10 COVID-19 convalescent patients and several SARS-CoV-2-naive healthy vaccine recipients made up the full study. The Oncomine TCR Beta short-read assay on an Illumina iSeq 100 was used to sequence cultures from other donors in the study. The study compared SARS-CoV-2 spike-specific CD4+ TCR repertoires before and after mRNA vaccination in COVID-19 convalescent patients and infection-naive vaccine recipients. Results and caveats for the whole study, not just this receptor: Only a small number of convalescent patients were included, and no early post-infection timepoints were available, which limited the study. In healthy vaccine recipients, vaccine-induced clones were almost all SARS-CoV-2 mono-reactive, with only 1 of 255 being cross-reactive with common cold coronaviruses. At late post-vaccination timepoints, both infection-induced and vaccine-induced clones showed marked clonal contraction, consistent with waning T cell responses.

V drops 4 bases and J drops 3 bases, leaving 10 bases in between. As encoded in the germline V gene, CDR1 is SGHRS while CDR2 is YFSETQ. The CDR3 measures 14 amino acids from cysteine to phenylalanine. The DNA shown is the 42-base CDR3, in frame from base 1. The ViraFEST assay stimulated PBMC with viral peptide pools and then used TCR sequencing to identify antigen-specific CD4+ T cell clonotypes by expansion. After less than eleven days of culture, CD4+ T cells were isolated with the EasySep CD4+ T cell isolation kit. Negative nucleocapsid antibody results before and after vaccination confirmed that the healthy vaccine recipients had no prior SARS-CoV-2 infection. Some 2 million PBMC per well were cultured with approximately 10 ug/ml peptides in IMDM containing about 5% human AB serum, around 10 IU/ml IL-2 and gentamicin. On days 3 and 7, half of the culture medium was replaced with fresh IL-2-containing medium. Unless noted otherwise, every peptide stimulation condition was grown in triplicate wells. PBMC were separated from whole blood using Ficoll-Paque Plus gradient centrifugation and were then either cryopreserved at -140C or used fresh. The spike proteins of SARS-CoV-2 and of the common cold coronaviruses HCoV-NL63, HCoV-OC43 and HCoV-229E were spanned by overlapping peptide pools. The QIAamp micro DNA kit was used to extract genomic DNA from the cultured CD4+ T cells.

Notes on this clone: The clone's antigen remains unknown. No base qualities exist here, and no much larger clone lies one base off it.

The library was generated by the immunoSEQ multiplex PCR assay. TCR beta CDR3 sequencing was performed on DNA from the cultured, isolated CD4+ T cells. On the authors' methods: The analysis removed non-productive TCR sequences, trimmed reads to the CDR3 region, and retained only CDR3s that were 7 or more amino acids long. The MANAFEST web app was used to pick out antigen-specific clonotypes by comparing their expansion in peptide wells with that in reference cultures. Positive clones required FDR<0.05 expansion versus reference and all other wells, odds ratio above 5, and frequency above 0.1% in two replicate wells. A clonotype was defined as cross-reactive if the clonotype was significantly expanded both in SARS-CoV-2 spike wells and in at least one common cold coronavirus spike condition. Using the stringdist R package, CDR3 similarity was measured by Levenshtein distance, and unrooted trees were constructed with ape in R 3.6.1. Sourced from immuneACCESS, this table was stored by TCRdb with only in-frame sequences that have V and J called. A share of the clones is absent; for the studies checked, an unresolved V gene accounts for under half, and the remainder has no known explanation. V and J calls plus clone size are reproduced from that table; the DNA served to infer D and trimming. The sample table lists roughly 75,000 clones, roughly 78% of them with a count of one. The ten most abundant clones make up under 4.5% of the sample.

The specimen comprised CD4+ T cells from PBMCs cultured with HCoV-OC43 spike peptides, sampled before COVID-19 vaccination. The sample's cell subset or site label, decoded: HCoV-OC43 spike overlapping peptide pool stimulation. The chain couples TRBV5-1 to TRBJ1-4, with no reliable assignment of the D segment. The sequence came from a human donor who received a COVID-19 vaccine. The CDR3 in this case is CASSPGQANEKLFF. The sequenced DNA is TGCGCCAGCAGCCCGGGCCAGGCTAATGAAAAACTGTTTTTT.